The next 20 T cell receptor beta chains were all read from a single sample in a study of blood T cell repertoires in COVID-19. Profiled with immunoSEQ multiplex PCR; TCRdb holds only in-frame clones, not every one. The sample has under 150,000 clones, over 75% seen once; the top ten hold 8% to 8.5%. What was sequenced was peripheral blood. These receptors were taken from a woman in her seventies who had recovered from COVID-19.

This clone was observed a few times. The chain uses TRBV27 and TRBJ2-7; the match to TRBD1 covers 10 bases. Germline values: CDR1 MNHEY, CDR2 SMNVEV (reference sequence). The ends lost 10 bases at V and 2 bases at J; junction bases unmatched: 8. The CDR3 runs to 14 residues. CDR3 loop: CATLRTGGTYEQYF. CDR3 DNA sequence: TGTGCCACCTTGAGGACAGGGGGTACCTACGAGCAGTACTTC.

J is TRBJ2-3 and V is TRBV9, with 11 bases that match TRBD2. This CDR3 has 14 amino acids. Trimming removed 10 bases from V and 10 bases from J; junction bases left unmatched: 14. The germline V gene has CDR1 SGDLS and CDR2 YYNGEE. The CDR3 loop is CAPDWLAGGPAQYF. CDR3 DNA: TGTGCCCCTGATTGGTTAGCGGGAGGGCCTGCGCAGTATTTT.

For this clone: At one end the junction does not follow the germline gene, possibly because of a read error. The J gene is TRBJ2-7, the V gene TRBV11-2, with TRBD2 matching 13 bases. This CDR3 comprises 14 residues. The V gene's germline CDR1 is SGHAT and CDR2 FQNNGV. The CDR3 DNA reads TGTGCCAGCAGCTCTCGACTAGCGGGGGGCCTATGGCACTTC. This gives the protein CASSSRLAGGLWHF.

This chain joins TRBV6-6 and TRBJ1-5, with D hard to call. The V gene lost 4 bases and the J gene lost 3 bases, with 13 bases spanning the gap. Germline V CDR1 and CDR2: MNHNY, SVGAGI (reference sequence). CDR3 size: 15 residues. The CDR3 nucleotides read TGTGCCAGCAGTTCCATCGGACTTTTCAATCAGCCCCAGCATTTT. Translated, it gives CASSSIGLFNQPQHF.

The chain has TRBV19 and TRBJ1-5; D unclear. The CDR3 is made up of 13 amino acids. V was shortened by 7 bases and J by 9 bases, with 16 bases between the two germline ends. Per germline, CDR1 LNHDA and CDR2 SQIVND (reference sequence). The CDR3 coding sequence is TGTGCCAGTAAGCCCTCCCACCCTGGGCCCCAGCATTTT. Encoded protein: CASKPSHPGPQHF. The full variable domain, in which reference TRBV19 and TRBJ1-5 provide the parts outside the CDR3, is DGGITQSPKYLFRKEGQNVTLSCEQNLNHDAMYWYRQDPGQGLRLIYYSQIVNDFQKGDIAEGYSVSREKKESFPLTVTSAQKNPTAFYLCASKPSHPGPQHFGDGTRLSIL.

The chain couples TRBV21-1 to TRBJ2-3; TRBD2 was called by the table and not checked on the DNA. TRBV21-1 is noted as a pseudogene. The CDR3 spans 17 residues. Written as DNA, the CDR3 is TGTGCCAGCAGCAAAGTCGGGAGACTAGCGGGGGGGACGACGCAGTATTTT. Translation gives CASSKVGRLAGGTTQYF.

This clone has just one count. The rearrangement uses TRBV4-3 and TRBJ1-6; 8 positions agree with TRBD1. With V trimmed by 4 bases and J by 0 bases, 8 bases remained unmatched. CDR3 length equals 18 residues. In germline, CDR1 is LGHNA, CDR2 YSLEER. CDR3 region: CASSRLLTGGSYNSPLHF. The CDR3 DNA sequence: TGCGCCAGCAGCCGGCTCCTTACAGGGGGCTCCTATAATTCACCCCTCCACTTT.

The CDR3 region has the DNA TGTGCCAGCAGTTACGTGACAGGATTGGGTGGCTACACCTTC. Protein product: CASSYVTGLGGYTF. The chain carries TRBV6-6 and TRBJ1-2; D possibly corresponds to TRBD1 (6 bases). The CDR3 extends over 14 amino acids. V dropped 2 bases and J dropped 7 bases, with 14 bases sitting between them. Germline CDR1 reads MNHNY; CDR2 reads SVGAGI (reference sequence).

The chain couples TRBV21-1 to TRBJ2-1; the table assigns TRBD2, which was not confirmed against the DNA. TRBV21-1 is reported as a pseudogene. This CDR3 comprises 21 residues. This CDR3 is CASSKAMGTSGRGRSYNEQFF. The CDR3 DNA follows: TGTGCCAGCAGCAAAGCGATGGGGACTAGCGGGAGAGGAAGGTCCTACAATGAGCAGTTCTTC.

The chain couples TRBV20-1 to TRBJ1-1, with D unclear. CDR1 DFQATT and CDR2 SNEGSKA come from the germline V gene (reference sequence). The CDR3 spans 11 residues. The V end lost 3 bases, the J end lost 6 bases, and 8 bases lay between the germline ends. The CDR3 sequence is CSASSFSEAFF. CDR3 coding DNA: TGCAGTGCTAGTAGCTTTTCTGAAGCTTTCTTT.

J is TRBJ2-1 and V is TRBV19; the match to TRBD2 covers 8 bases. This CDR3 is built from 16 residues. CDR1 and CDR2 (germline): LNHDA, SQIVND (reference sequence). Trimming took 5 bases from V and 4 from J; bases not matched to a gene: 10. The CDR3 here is CASSAHPGGEYNEQFF. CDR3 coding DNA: TGTGCCAGTAGTGCTCACCCGGGGGGGGAGTACAATGAGCAGTTCTTC. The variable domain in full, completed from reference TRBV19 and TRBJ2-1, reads DGGITQSPKYLFRKEGQNVTLSCEQNLNHDAMYWYRQDPGQGLRLIYYSQIVNDFQKGDIAEGYSVSREKKESFPLTVTSAQKNPTAFYLCASSAHPGGEYNEQFFGPGTRLTVL.

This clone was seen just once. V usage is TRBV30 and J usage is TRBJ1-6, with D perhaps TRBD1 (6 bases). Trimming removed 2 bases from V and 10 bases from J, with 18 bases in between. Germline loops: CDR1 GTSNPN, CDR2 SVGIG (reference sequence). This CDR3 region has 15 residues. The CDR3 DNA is TGTGCCTGGAGTAGTGGAATTGGCAGGGGCTCACCCCTCCACTTT. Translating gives CAWSSGIGRGSPLHF.

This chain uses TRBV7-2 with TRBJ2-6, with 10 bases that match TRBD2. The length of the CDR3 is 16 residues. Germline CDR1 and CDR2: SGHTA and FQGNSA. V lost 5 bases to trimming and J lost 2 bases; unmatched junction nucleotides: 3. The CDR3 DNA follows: TGTGCCAGCAGCCCTAGCGGGAGCCCTGGGGCCAACGTCCTGACTTTC. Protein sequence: CASSPSGSPGANVLTF.

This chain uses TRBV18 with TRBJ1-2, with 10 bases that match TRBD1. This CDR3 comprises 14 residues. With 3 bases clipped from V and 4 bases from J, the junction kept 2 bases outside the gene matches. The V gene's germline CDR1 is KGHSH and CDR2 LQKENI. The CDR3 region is CASSPRDRGYGYTF. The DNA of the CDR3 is TGTGCCAGCTCACCCCGGGACAGGGGCTATGGCTACACCTTC.

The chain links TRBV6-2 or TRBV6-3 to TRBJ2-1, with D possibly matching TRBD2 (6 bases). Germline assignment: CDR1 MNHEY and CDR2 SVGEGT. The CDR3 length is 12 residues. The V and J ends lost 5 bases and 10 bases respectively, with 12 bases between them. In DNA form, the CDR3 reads TGTGCCAGCAGTCCCTGGGCGGGAGAGCAGTTCTTC. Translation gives CASSPWAGEQFF.

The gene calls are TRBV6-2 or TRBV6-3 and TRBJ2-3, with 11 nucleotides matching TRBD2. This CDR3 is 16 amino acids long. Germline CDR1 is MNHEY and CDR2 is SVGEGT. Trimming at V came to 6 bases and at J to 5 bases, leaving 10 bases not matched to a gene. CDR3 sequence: CASSPLGLAGEDTQYF. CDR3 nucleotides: TGTGCCAGCAGCCCATTAGGACTAGCGGGCGAAGATACGCAGTATTTT.

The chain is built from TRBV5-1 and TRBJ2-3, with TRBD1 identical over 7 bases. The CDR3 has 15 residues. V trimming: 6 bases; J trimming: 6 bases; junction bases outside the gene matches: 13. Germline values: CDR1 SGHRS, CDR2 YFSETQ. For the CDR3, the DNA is TGCGCCAGCAACGATTACAGGGGTGGACACGATACGCAGTATTTT. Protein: CASNDYRGGHDTQYF. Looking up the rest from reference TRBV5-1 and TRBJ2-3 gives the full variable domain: KAGVTQTPRYLIKTRGQQVTLSCSPISGHRSVSWYQQTPGQGLQFLFEYFSETQRNKGNFPGRFSGRQFSNSRSEMNVSTLELGDSALYLCASNDYRGGHDTQYFGPGTRLTVL.

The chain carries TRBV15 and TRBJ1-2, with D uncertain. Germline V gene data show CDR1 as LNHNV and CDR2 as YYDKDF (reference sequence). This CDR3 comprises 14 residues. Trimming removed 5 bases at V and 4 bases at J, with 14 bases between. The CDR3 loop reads CATSLRTDTYGYTF. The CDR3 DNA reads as TGTGCCACCAGCCTGAGGACTGATACCTATGGCTACACCTTC. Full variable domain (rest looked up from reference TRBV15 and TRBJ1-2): DAMVIQNPRYQVTQFGKPVTLSCSQTLNHNVMYWYQQKSSQAPKLLFHYYDKDFNNEADTPDNFQSRRPNTSFCFLDIRSPGLGDTAMYLCATSLRTDTYGYTFGSGTRLTVV.

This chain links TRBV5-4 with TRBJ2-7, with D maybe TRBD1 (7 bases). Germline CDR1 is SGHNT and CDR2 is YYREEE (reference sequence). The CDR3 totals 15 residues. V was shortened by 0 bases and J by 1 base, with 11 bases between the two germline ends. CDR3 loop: CASSLGAGGSYEQYF. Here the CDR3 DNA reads TGTGCCAGCAGCTTGGGGGCAGGGGGGTCCTACGAGCAGTACTTC.

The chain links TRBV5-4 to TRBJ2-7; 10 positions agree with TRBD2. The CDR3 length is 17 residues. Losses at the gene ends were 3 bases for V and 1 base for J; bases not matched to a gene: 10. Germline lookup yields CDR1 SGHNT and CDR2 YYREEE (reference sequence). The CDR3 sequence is CASSSGASGSRSYEQYF. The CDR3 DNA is TGTGCCAGCAGCTCGGGAGCTAGCGGGAGCCGGTCCTACGAGCAGTACTTC. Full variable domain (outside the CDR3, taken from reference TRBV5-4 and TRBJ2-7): ETGVTQSPTHLIKTRGQQVTLRCSSQSGHNTVSWYQQALGQGPQFIFQYYREEENGRGNFPPRFSGLQFPNYSSELNVNALELDDSALYLCASSSGASGSRSYEQYFGPGTRLTVT.